This T cell receptor beta chain emerged from a study of blood T cell repertoires in COVID-19. Profiled with immunoSEQ multiplex PCR; TCRdb holds only in-frame clones, not every one. The repertoire holds approximately 230,000 clones, 70% to 90% seen once, with 6% to 6.5% in the top ten. Germline loops: CDR1 MNHNS, CDR2 SASEGT. CDR3 length: 17 residues. V was pared by 0 bases and J by 3 bases, with 5 bases of the junction left unmatched. The receptor comes from a woman in her thirties with COVID-19, enrolled during active disease. Material: peripheral blood. V is TRBV6-1 and J is TRBJ1-4; 9 bases agree with TRBD1. CDR3 nucleotide sequence: TGTGCCAGCAGTGAAGCGCAGGGGGACAGGGCTAATGAAAAACTGTTTTTT. Its translation: CASSEAQGDRANEKLFF.